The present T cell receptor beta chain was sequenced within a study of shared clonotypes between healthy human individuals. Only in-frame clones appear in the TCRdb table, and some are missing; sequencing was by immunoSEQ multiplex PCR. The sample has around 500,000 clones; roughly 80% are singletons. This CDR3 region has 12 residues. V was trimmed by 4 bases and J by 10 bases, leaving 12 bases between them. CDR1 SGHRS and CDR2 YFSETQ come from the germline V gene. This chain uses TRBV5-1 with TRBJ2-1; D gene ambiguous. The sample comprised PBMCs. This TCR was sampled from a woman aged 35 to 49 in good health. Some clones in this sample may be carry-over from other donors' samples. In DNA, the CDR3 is TGCGCCAGCAGCGCCACCCGGGTGGAGCAGTTCTTC. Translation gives CASSATRVEQFF.